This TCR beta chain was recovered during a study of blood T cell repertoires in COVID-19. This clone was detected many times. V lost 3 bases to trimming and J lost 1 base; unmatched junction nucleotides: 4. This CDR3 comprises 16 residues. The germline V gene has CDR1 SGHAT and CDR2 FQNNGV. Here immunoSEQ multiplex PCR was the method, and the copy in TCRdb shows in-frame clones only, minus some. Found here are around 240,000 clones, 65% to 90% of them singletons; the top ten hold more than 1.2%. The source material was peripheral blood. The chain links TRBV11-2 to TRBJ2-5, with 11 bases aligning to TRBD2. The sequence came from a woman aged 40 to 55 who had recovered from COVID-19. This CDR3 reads CASSFRLAGSQETQYF. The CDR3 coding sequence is TGTGCCAGCAGCTTCCGACTAGCGGGGTCCCAAGAGACCCAGTACTTC.